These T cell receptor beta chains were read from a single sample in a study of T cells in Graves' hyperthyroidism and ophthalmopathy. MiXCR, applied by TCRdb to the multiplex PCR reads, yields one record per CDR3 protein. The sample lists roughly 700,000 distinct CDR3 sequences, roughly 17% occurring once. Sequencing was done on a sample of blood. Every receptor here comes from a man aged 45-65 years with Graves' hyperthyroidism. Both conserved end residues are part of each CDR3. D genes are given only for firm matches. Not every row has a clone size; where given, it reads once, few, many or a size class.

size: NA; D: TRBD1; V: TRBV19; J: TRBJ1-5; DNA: TGTGCCAGTACCGATTTTCGGACAGGGGGACTTCAGCCCCAGCATTTT; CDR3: CASTDFRTGGLQPQHF
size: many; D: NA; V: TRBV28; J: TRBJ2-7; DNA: TGTGCCAGCAGCCCCGTCGACACCTCCTACGAGCAGTACTTC; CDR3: CASSPVDTSYEQYF
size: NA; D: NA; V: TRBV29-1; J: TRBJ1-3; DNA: TGCAGCGTCCTCTCTAGGTCCTCTGGAAACACCATATATTTT; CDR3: CSVLSRSSGNTIYF
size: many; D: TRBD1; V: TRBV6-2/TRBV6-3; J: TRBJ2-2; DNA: TGTGCCAGCAGTTACTCCAGACAGGGTACCGGGGAGCTGTTTTTT; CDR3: CASSYSRQGTGELFF
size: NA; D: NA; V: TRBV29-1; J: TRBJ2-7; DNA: TGCAGCGTTGAGATCCAGTCCTCCTACGAGCAGTACTTC; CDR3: CSVEIQSSYEQYF
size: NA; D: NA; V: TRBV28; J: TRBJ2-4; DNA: TGTGCCAGCAGTTTGTTTTTTGGACGGGAACCATGGGCCAAAAACATTCAGTACTTC; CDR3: CASSLFFGREPWAKNIQYF
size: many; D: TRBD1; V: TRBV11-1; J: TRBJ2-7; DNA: TGTGCCAGCAGCCAATCAGGGGGCTACGAGCAGTACTTC; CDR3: CASSQSGGYEQYF
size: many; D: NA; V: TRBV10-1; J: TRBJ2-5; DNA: TGCGCCAGCAGTGATGGAGCGGAAGAGACCCAGTACTTC; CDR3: CASSDGAEETQYF
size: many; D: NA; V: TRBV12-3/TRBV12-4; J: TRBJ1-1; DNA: TGTGCCAGCAGTCCGAACAGGGTCACTGAAGCTTTCTTT; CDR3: CASSPNRVTEAFF
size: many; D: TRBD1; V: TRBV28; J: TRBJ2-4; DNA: TGTGCCAGCAGGGTCGGACAGGGAGCCCCCGGAAACATTCAGTACTTC; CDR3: CASRVGQGAPGNIQYF
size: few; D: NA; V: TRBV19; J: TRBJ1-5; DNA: TGTGCCAGCAACGGGGGGGCTCAGCCCCAGCATTTT; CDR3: CASNGGAQPQHF
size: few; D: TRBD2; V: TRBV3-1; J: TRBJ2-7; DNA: TGTGCCAGCAGACGGCGGGAGGGCGAGCAGTACTTC; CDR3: CASRRREGEQYF
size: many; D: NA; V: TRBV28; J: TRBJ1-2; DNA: TGTGCCAGCAGTCTAAACTATGGCTACACCTTC; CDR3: CASSLNYGYTF
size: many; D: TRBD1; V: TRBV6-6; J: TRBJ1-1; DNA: TGTGCCAGCAGTTACTCTGCAGGACAGGGGAGCACTGAAGCTTTCTTT; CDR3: CASSYSAGQGSTEAFF
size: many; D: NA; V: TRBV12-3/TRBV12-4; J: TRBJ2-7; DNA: TGTGCCAGCAGTTTCGCGGGGCCGACGAGGTACGAGCAGTACTTC; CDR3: CASSFAGPTRYEQYF
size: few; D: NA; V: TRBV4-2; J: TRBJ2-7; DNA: TGTGCCAGCAGCCAAGGGGGTTCGGAATACGAGCAGTACTTC; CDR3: CASSQGGSEYEQYF
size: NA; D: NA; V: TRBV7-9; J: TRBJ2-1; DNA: TGTGCCAGCAGCTTTTCCGGGGACAATGAGCAGTTCTTC; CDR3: CASSFSGDNEQFF
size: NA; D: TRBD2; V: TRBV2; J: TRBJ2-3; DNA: TGTGCCAGCAGTCCTACGAACCCCCTAGCGGGAAGCACAGATACGCAGTATTTT; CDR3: CASSPTNPLAGSTDTQYF
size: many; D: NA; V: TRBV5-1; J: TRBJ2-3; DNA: TGCGCCAGCAGCTTAGCGGAAACTTCCACAGATACGCAGTATTTT; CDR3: CASSLAETSTDTQYF
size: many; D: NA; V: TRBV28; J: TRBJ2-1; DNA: TGTGCCAGCAGTTTAGAGACAGAGTACAATGAGCAGTTCTTC; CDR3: CASSLETEYNEQFF
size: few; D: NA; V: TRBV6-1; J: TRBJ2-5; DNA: TGTGCCAGCAGTGAAGCGGTCTCGGAGACCCAGTACTTC; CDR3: CASSEAVSETQYF
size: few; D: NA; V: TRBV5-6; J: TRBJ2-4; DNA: TGTGCCAGCAGCCAAGCCCTGGGGGGACGAACCCTAGCCAAAAACATTCAGTACTTC; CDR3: CASSQALGGRTLAKNIQYF
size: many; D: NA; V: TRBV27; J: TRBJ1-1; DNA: TGTGCCAGCAGCCGGAGGGAGAACACTGAAGCTTTCTTT; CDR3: CASSRRENTEAFF
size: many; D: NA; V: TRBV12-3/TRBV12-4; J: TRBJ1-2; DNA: TGTGCCAGCAGTTCACCAGGGGCGGACTATGGCTACACCTTC; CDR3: CASSSPGADYGYTF
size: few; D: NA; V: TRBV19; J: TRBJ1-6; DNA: TGTGCCAGTAATTTACAGGGAGATAATTCACCCCTCCACTTT; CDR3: CASNLQGDNSPLHF
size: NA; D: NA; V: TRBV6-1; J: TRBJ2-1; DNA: TGTGCCAGCAGTGAAGAGGACGGGAGCCACAATGAGCAGTTCTTC; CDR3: CASSEEDGSHNEQFF
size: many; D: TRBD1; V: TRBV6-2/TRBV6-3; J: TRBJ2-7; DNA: TGTGCCAGCAGTTACCTGGCAGGGGGATCCTACGAGCAGTACTTC; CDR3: CASSYLAGGSYEQYF
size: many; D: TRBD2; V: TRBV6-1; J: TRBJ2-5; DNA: TGTGCCAGCATTCCTACCGGGACTAGCGGAGCCCGGTGGTACTTC; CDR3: CASIPTGTSGARWYF